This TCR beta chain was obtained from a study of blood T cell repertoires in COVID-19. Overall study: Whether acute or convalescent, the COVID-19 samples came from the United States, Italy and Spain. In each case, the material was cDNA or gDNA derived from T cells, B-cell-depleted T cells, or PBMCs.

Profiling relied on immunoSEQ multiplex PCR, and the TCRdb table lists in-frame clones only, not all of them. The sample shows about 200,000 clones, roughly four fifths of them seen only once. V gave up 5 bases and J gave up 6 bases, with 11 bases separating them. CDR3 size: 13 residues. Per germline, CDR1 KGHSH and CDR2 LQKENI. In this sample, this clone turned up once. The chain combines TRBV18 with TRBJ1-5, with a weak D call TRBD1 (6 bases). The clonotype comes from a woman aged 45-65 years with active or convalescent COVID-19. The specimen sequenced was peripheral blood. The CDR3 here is CASSDGTSQPQHF. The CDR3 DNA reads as TGTGCCAGCTCAGATGGGACAAGTCAGCCCCAGCATTTT.